This T cell receptor (beta chain) comes out of a study of T cell responses to AZD1222 COVID-19 vaccine. The CDR3 extends over 16 amino acids. Germline V gene sequence: CDR1 KGHDR, CDR2 SFDVKD. Trimming took 2 bases from V and 1 from J, leaving 13 bases between them. Generated by immunoSEQ multiplex PCR, the TCRdb table keeps only in-frame clones and is missing some. The table records 100,000 to 150,000 clones, over 80% of them present only once. This receptor was taken from an adult in good health. This material consisted of peripheral blood, taken on day 0 of AZD1222 vaccination. The rearrangement uses TRBV24-1 and TRBJ2-5; the D call may be TRBD1 or TRBD2 (5 bases each). CDR3 amino acids: CATSDSGTESQETQYF. The CDR3 DNA sequence: TGTGCCACCAGTGATTCCGGGACCGAGAGCCAAGAGACCCAGTACTTC.